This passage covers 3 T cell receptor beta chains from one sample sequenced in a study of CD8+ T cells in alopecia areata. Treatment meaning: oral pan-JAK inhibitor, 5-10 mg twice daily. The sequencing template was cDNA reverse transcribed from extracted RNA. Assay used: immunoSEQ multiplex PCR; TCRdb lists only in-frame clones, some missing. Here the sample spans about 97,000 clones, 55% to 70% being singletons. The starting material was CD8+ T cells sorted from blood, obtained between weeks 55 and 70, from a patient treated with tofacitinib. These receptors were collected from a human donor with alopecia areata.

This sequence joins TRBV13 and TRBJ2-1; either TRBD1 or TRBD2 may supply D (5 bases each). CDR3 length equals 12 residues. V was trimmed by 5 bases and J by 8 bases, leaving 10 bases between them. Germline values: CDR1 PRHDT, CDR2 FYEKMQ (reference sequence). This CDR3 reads CASSPGPDEQFF. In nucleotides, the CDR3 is TGTGCCAGCAGCCCGGGGCCGGATGAGCAGTTCTTC. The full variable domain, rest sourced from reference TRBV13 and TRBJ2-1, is AAGVIQSPRHLIKEKRETATLKCYPIPRHDTVYWYQQGPGQDPQFLISFYEKMQSDKGSIPDRFSAQQFSDYHSELNMSSLELGDSALYFCASSPGPDEQFFGPGTRLTVL.

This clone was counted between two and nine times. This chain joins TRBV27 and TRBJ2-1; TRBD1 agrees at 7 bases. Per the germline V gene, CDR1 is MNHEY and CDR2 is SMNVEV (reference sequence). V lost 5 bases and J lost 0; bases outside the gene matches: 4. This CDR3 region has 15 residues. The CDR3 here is CASSPYRGSYNEQFF. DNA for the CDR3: TGTGCCAGCAGTCCCTACAGGGGCTCCTACAATGAGCAGTTCTTC.

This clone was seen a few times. In DNA, the CDR3 is TGTGCCAGCAGCTTAGCGGGGGATGCCTACGAGCAGTACTTC. It codes for CASSLAGDAYEQYF. The genes are TRBV13 and TRBJ2-7, with D perhaps TRBD2 (6 bases). CDR1 is PRHDT, CDR2 FYEKMQ, per germline (reference sequence). V dropped 1 base and J dropped 2 bases, with 9 bases sitting between them. The CDR3 runs to 14 residues.